The 19 T cell receptor beta chains in this list originate from one sample, sequenced in a study of cytomegalovirus exposure and HLA in healthy donors. This PCR relied on a set of 60 Vbeta primers and 13 Jbeta primers. Sequencing was performed with immunoSEQ multiplex PCR; in TCRdb, only in-frame clones are kept and a portion is missing. The table records roughly 100,000 clones, 75% to 80% of them present only once. Sequenced sample: PBMCs. These receptors were taken from a man in his 60s in good health and CMV-seropositive.

The chain uses TRBV21-1 and TRBJ2-1; whether TRBD1, the table's D call, matches the DNA was not checked. TRBV21-1 counts as a pseudogene. The CDR3 has 15 residues. The CDR3 region has the DNA TGTGCCAGCAGCAAGGCCGGGACAGCTAACAATGAGCAGTTCTTC. As protein: CASSKAGTANNEQFF.

This clone was recorded only once. The chain joins TRBV5-1 to TRBJ2-7, with 7 bases fitting TRBD1. Trimming took 3 bases from V and 2 from J; bases not matched to a gene: 2. This CDR3 comprises 13 residues. Germline values: CDR1 SGHRS, CDR2 YFSETQ. CDR3 in amino acids: CASSSDRAYEQYF. CDR3 sequence (DNA): TGCGCCAGCAGCTCCGACAGGGCCTACGAGCAGTACTTC.

This rearrangement joins TRBV28 to TRBJ2-3; D might be TRBD2 (5 bases). The germline V gene encodes CDR1 MDHEN and CDR2 SYDVKM. This CDR3 has 14 residues. Deletions cut 5 bases from V and 4 bases from J, with 13 bases between. CDR3 coding DNA: TGTGCCAGCAGTACCTCGGGGATTTCAGATACGCAGTATTTT. Translating it yields CASSTSGISDTQYF.

This clone came up once. The rearrangement uses TRBV6-6 and TRBJ2-3, with 10 bases aligning to TRBD1. Unmatched junction bases numbered 2, after V lost 4 bases and J lost 4 bases. The germline V gene encodes CDR1 MNHNY and CDR2 SVGAGI (reference sequence). CDR3 length: 14 amino acids. CDR3 sequence (DNA): TGTGCCAGCAGTTGGGGACAGGGGCCAGATACGCAGTATTTT. It codes for CASSWGQGPDTQYF.

This clone was observed a handful of times. This sequence joins TRBV9 and TRBJ2-1, with TRBD2 identical over 11 bases. This CDR3 spans 16 amino acids. The junction had 8 bases not matched to a gene; V was cut back by 4 bases and J by 5 bases. Germline V gene sequence: CDR1 SGDLS, CDR2 YYNGEE. In DNA form, the CDR3 reads TGTGCCAGCAGCCCAGACACTAGCGGGGGTAACAATGAGCAGTTCTTC. Encoded protein: CASSPDTSGGNNEQFF.

CDR3: CASSTGGIMNTEAFF. CDR3 bases: TGTGCCAGCTCCACCGGGGGGATCATGAACACTGAAGCTTTCTTT. The chain is built from TRBV9 and TRBJ1-1; a weak D match, TRBD1 (5 bases). This CDR3 is built from 15 residues. Germline loops: CDR1 SGDLS, CDR2 YYNGEE. The ends were cut back, 7 bases at V and 0 bases at J, with 16 bases in the middle. The whole variable domain, remainder taken from reference TRBV9 and TRBJ1-1, is DSGVTQTPKHLITATGQRVTLRCSPRSGDLSVYWYQQSLDQGLQFLIQYYNGEERAKGNILERFSAQQFPDLHSELNLSSLELGDSALYFCASSTGGIMNTEAFFGQGTRLTVV.

This clone is a singleton in its sample. The chain uses TRBV6-5 and TRBJ2-1, with D possibly TRBD2 on 5 matching bases. This CDR3 comprises 13 residues. CDR1 is MNHEY and CDR2 is SVGAGI in the germline V gene. V lost 5 bases, J lost 8 bases, and 13 bases lay in between. CDR3 nucleotide sequence: TGTGCCAGCAGTGAGAGCCTAGCACATGAGCAGTTCTTC. Translated, it gives CASSESLAHEQFF.

The rearrangement uses TRBV19 and TRBJ1-1; D is possibly TRBD1 (5 bases). CDR1 and CDR2 (germline): LNHDA, SQIVND (reference sequence). Trimming left V 0 bases short and J 1 base short, with 6 bases between. The CDR3 is 14 amino acids. CDR3 coding DNA: TGTGCCAGTAGTATAGATCAGGGGAACACTGAAGCTTTCTTT. Protein: CASSIDQGNTEAFF.

This clone was counted between two and nine times. The rearrangement links TRBV4-2 to TRBJ1-1; D gene ambiguous. Trimming took off 3 bases at V and 2 bases at J, with 16 bases between the two ends. This CDR3 has 16 residues. Germline-derived CDR1 and CDR2 are LGHNA and YNFKEQ. The CDR3 reads CASSQAPGSRNTEAFF. The CDR3 DNA follows: TGTGCCAGCAGCCAGGCCCCAGGATCTCGTAACACTGAAGCTTTCTTT.

V and J are TRBV14 and TRBJ1-1; D perhaps matches TRBD1 (5 bases). The CDR3 spans 15 residues. V was cut by 1 base and J by 4 bases, with 13 bases left in between. CDR1 is SGHDN, CDR2 FVKESK, per germline. CDR3 sequence: CASSQGVLQATEAFF. CDR3 sequence (DNA): TGTGCCAGCAGCCAAGGGGTCCTACAGGCCACTGAAGCTTTCTTT.

The V gene is TRBV18, the J gene TRBJ1-3, with TRBD1 matching over 7 bases. This CDR3 is built from 18 residues. The V gene's germline CDR1 is KGHSH and CDR2 LQKENI. The ends lost 2 bases at V and 7 bases at J; junction bases unmatched: 17. The chain's CDR3 is CASSPREQGPPGGNTIYF. Written as DNA, the CDR3 is TGTGCCAGCTCACCAAGAGAACAGGGGCCTCCAGGTGGGAACACCATATATTTT.

V is TRBV25-1 and J is TRBJ2-7; TRBD1 matches 8 bases. Unmatched junction bases numbered 12, after V lost 0 bases and J lost 5 bases. The CDR3 contains 17 residues. CDR1 and CDR2 from the germline V gene are MGHDK and SYGVNS. As DNA, the CDR3 is TGTGCCAGCAGTGAATATTCCTCCGGGACAGGTGGACACGAGCAGTACTTC. Translating it yields CASSEYSSGTGGHEQYF.

The CDR3 protein is CARGQGNTGELFF. The CDR3 DNA follows: TGTGCCCGGGGACAGGGGAACACCGGGGAGCTGTTTTTT. The chain joins TRBV11-3 to TRBJ2-2, with 9 positions matching TRBD1. This CDR3 is built from 13 residues. Germline values: CDR1 SGHNT, CDR2 YENEEA. The trim removed 11 bases at V and 1 base at J, leaving 2 bases unmatched.

This clone was counted only a few times. J is TRBJ1-2 and V is TRBV7-2; 7 bases agree with TRBD1. Germline V lookup: CDR1 SGHTA, CDR2 FQGNSA. The CDR3 extends over 15 amino acids. V lost 8 bases, J lost 0 bases, and 9 bases stayed unmatched. The CDR3 DNA reads TGTGCCAGCGGTCCCCAGGGGGGCCCTAACTATGGCTACACCTTC. It is translated as CASGPQGGPNYGYTF.

The CDR3 DNA reads as TGTGCCAGCTGGACAGGGGGAAGGTCTAATGAAAAACTGTTTTTT. It translates to CASWTGGRSNEKLFF. This chain links TRBV28 with TRBJ1-4; 10 positions match TRBD1. CDR1 and CDR2 from the germline V gene are MDHEN and SYDVKM. The V and J ends lost 8 bases and 3 bases, in that order; junction bases with no gene match: 6. The CDR3 consists of 15 residues.

This rearrangement joins TRBV11-2 to TRBJ1-1; D not resolved. This CDR3 contains 16 residues. CDR1 and CDR2 from the germline V gene are SGHAT and FQNNGV. The V end lost 3 bases, the J end lost 3 bases, and 17 bases lay between the germline ends. Here the CDR3 reads CASSFGWPRRDTEAFF. In nucleotides, the CDR3 is TGTGCCAGCAGCTTCGGGTGGCCGAGGCGAGACACTGAAGCTTTCTTT.

The genes are TRBV7-7 and TRBJ2-2; TRBD1 matches at 10 bases. CDR1 is SSHAT and CDR2 is FNYEAQ in the germline V gene (reference sequence). CDR3 length: 16 residues. Losses at the gene ends were 5 bases for V and 5 bases for J; bases not matched to a gene: 8. DNA for the CDR3: TGTGCCAGCAGCATGACAGGGGGCCGTGGTACCGGGGAGCTGTTTTTT. Translating it yields CASSMTGGRGTGELFF. Using reference TRBV7-7 and TRBJ2-2 for the parts outside the CDR3, the full variable domain is GAGVSQSPRYKVTKRGQDVTLRCDPISSHATLYWYQQALGQGPEFLTYFNYEAQPDKSGLPSDRFSAERPEGSISTLTIQRTEQRDSAMYRCASSMTGGRGTGELFFGEGSRLTVL.

The CDR3: CASSVAQTGGITDTQYF. DNA of the CDR3: TGTGCCAGCAGCGTAGCTCAAACGGGGGGGATCACAGATACGCAGTATTTT. This chain links TRBV9 with TRBJ2-3; 8 nucleotides agree with TRBD2. V was clipped by 0 bases and J by 2 bases; unmatched bases: 8. Per germline, CDR1 SGDLS and CDR2 YYNGEE. The length of the CDR3 is 17 residues.

CDR3 sequence (DNA): TGTGCCAGCAGCCAAGATGCGAAGGGGGCGGACTATGGCTACACCTTC. Translating gives CASSQDAKGADYGYTF. The rearrangement links TRBV4-2 to TRBJ1-2; 7 nucleotides line up with TRBD1. V dropped 0 bases and J dropped 3; count of bases not matched to a gene: 7. The germline V gene encodes CDR1 LGHNA and CDR2 YNFKEQ. The CDR3 length is 16 residues.